This passage covers 4 T cell receptor beta chains from one sample sequenced in a study of human T cells and chemical hapten exposure. Time point meaning: patch test 3, about 24 weeks after DPC sensitization. Sample treatment: therapeutic diphenylcyclopropenone sensitization with weekly scalp DPC. TCRdb reprocessed the RACE reads with MiXCR, giving one entry per CDR3 protein. Among about 190,000 distinct CDR3 sequences listed, around 25% were seen once. The specimen was whole blood, collected in connection with sensitization to the hapten diphenylcyclopropenone (DPC). These receptors came from a woman aged 35 to 49 with alopecia areata. Some clones in this sample may be carry-over from other donors' samples.

The V call is TRBV7-2, the J call TRBJ2-7; weak D call: TRBD1 (6 bases). The CDR3 loop spans 15 amino acids. V was cut by 1 base and J by 2 bases, with 12 bases left in between. Germline CDR1 is SGHTA and CDR2 is FQGNSA. The CDR3 nucleotides are TGTGCCAGCAGCTTAGAGGGCAGGGGTCCCTACGAGCAGTACTTC. This encodes CASSLEGRGPYEQYF.

The rearrangement joins TRBV4-1 to TRBJ2-2; 7 nucleotides line up with TRBD2. The CDR3 sequence is 17 residues long. Germline CDR1 MGHRA, CDR2 YSYEKL. Germline trimming cut 0 bases from V and 7 bases from J; bases unmatched to any gene: 11. This CDR3 is CASSQDSPREGHGELFF. The CDR3 region has the DNA TGCGCCAGCAGCCAAGATTCCCCGAGGGAGGGCCACGGGGAGCTGTTTTTT.

This chain uses TRBV7-2 with TRBJ2-1; no clear D. Trimming removed 1 base from V and 6 bases from J, with 13 bases in between. CDR3 length equals 15 residues. Germline lookup yields CDR1 SGHTA and CDR2 FQGNSA. CDR3 amino acids: CASSLEHIPLNEQFF. For the CDR3, the DNA is TGTGCCAGCAGCTTAGAGCATATACCCCTCAATGAGCAGTTCTTC.

V usage is TRBV7-2 and J usage is TRBJ2-1; the match to TRBD2 covers 7 bases. The V segment lost 5 bases and the J segment 10 bases; nucleotides outside the gene matches: 11. Germline V lookup: CDR1 SGHTA, CDR2 FQGNSA. This CDR3 is built from 14 residues. CDR3 sequence (DNA): TGTGCCAGCAGCCGAAGGGACTATCCGCGAGAGCAGTTCTTC. It encodes CASSRRDYPREQFF.